The 14 T cell receptor beta chains below were found in one sample sequenced in a study of metastatic and nonmetastatic thyroid tumors. TCRdb reprocessed the PCR reads via MiXCR. This table holds some 25,000 clones, around 20% found once. Thyroid surgery was performed in patients who had received no treatment beforehand. Specimen: blood. The receptors were gathered from a male donor with papillary thyroid cancer or a benign thyroid nodule (not recorded which). Some clones in this sample may be carry-over from other donors' samples.

This clone was picked up many times. Here the CDR3 reads CASSEADTQYF. CDR3 DNA: TGCGCCAGCAGTGAAGCAGATACGCAGTATTTT. The gene calls are TRBV10-1 and TRBJ2-3; D call uncertain. Germline CDR1 is WNHNN and CDR2 is SYGVQD (reference sequence). The CDR3 totals 11 residues. The germline V and J ends were trimmed by 3 bases and 4 bases, with 2 bases remaining between them.

V usage is TRBV5-5 and J usage is TRBJ2-7, with 7 bases that match TRBD1. Germline V gives CDR1 SGHKS, CDR2 YYEKEE (reference sequence). The CDR3 runs to 15 residues. V gave up 0 bases and J gave up 6 bases; unmatched junction bases: 9. The DNA of the CDR3 is TGTGCCAGCAGCTTGGCCGGGACAGAGAACTTCGAGCAGTACGTC. Its translation: CASSLAGTENFEQYV.

CDR3: CASSEDEKGGIYNEQFF. The CDR3 nucleotides read TGTGCCAGCAGTGAAGATGAGAAAGGGGGGATCTACAATGAGCAGTTCTTC. V gene TRBV6-1 combines with J gene TRBJ2-1; either TRBD1 or TRBD2 may supply D (6 bases each). This CDR3 has 17 residues. Trimming stripped 1 base from V and 3 bases from J, with 16 bases between. The germline gives CDR1 MNHNS, CDR2 SASEGT.

The CDR3 region has the DNA TGCAGTGCAAGGGACAGGTTATTTTCCCTTAGCACAGATACGCAGTATTTT. Protein sequence: CSARDRLFSLSTDTQYF. The chain joins TRBV20-1 to TRBJ2-3, with 8 bases matching TRBD1. The V and J ends lost 6 bases and 0 bases, in that order; junction bases with no gene match: 14. The CDR3 runs 17 residues. Germline loops: CDR1 DFQATT, CDR2 SNEGSKA (reference sequence).

This clone showed up many times. The V call is TRBV4-2, the J call TRBJ2-7; D is unresolved. The CDR3 covers 17 residues. Germline assignment: CDR1 LGHNA and CDR2 YNFKEQ. Deletions cut 7 bases from V and 2 bases from J, with 24 bases between. The CDR3: CASIEDPTKPRAYEQYF. The CDR3 DNA reads TGTGCCAGCATTGAGGATCCCACCAAGCCCCGAGCCTACGAGCAGTACTTC.

Notes on this clone: Compared with germline, one end of the junction differs, possibly owing to a read error. The chain is built from TRBV11-2 and TRBJ2-1; 7 bases map to TRBD2. The length of the CDR3 is 16 residues. Germline values: CDR1 SGHAT, CDR2 FQNNGV. The CDR3 region is CASSLGGLSGNNERFF. CDR3 nucleotides: TGTGCCAGCAGCTTAGGGGGACTATCTGGGAACAATGAGCGGTTCTTC.

This clone was observed a single time. The junction departs from germline at one end; a sequencing error may be responsible. The CDR3 sequence: CSARNRVQGTQYF. The CDR3 region has the DNA TGCAGTGCCAGAAATAGGGTACAAGGGACCCAGTACTTC. The chain employs TRBV20-1 and TRBJ2-5; no definite D call. The CDR3 runs 13 residues. CDR1 is DFQATT and CDR2 is SNEGSKA in the germline V gene (reference sequence).

In its sample, this clone ranks as medium-sized. The chain uses TRBV12-3 or TRBV12-4 and TRBJ2-7; TRBD1 might be the D (6 bases). Trimming removed 5 bases at V and 6 bases at J, with 8 bases between. This CDR3 region has 11 residues. CDR3 sequence reads: CASSRGGEQYF. The CDR3 coding sequence is TGTGCCAGCAGTCGAGGGGGCGAGCAGTACTTC.

Of note for this clone: A much larger clone lies one base from this, so it may be a read error. The chain recombines TRBV7-9 with TRBJ1-2, with D possibly matching TRBD1 (5 bases). The CDR3 length is 15 residues. CDR1 is SEHNR, CDR2 FQNEAQ, per germline (reference sequence). V was pared by 6 bases and J by 8 bases, with 22 bases between. The CDR3 reads CASSRGGSRTEGYTF. The CDR3 DNA is TGTGCCAGCAGTAGGGGAGGGTCACGGACCGAGGGCTACACCTTC.

This clone was detected a few times. J is TRBJ2-7 and V is TRBV6-2 or TRBV6-3, with TRBD2 identical over 8 bases. This CDR3 has 13 amino acids. The J segment lost 6 bases and the V segment lost 7 bases, leaving 8 bases of the junction unmatched. Germline-derived CDR1 and CDR2 are MNHEY and SVGEGT. CDR3 coding DNA: TGTGCCAGCACCGAGACTAGCGCAGCCGAGCAGTACTTC. The encoded protein is CASTETSAAEQYF.

This chain uses TRBV9 with TRBJ1-2; D is ambiguous. Germline values: CDR1 SGDLS, CDR2 YYNGEE. The CDR3 has 14 amino acids. The V gene lost 0 bases and the J gene lost 2 bases, with 8 bases spanning the gap. The CDR3 reads CASSVGPENYGYTF. In DNA, the CDR3 is TGTGCCAGCAGCGTAGGTCCGGAAAACTATGGCTACACCTTC.

This clone has a count of ten or more. The identical CDR3 is also encoded by other nucleotide sequences in the sample. The rearrangement uses TRBV19 and TRBJ2-3; 9 positions agree with TRBD2. The length of the CDR3 is 16 residues. Germline-derived CDR1 and CDR2 are LNHDA and SQIVND (reference sequence). J gave up 1 base and V 1 base, and 3 bases lay outside the gene matches. The CDR3 nucleotides are TGTGCCAGTAGTATAGCCGGACTAGCGCGCACAGATACGCAGTATTTT. Protein product: CASSIAGLARTDTQYF.

This clone rates as medium-sized (0.01 to 0.1%). This chain joins TRBV12-3 or TRBV12-4 and TRBJ2-7, with D uncertain. This CDR3 contains 13 residues. Trimming took off 5 bases at V and 2 bases at J, with 10 bases between the two ends. CDR3 loop: CASSPGSTYEQYF. Here the CDR3 DNA reads TGTGCCAGCAGTCCGGGTTCAACCTACGAGCAGTACTTC.

This chain links TRBV20-1 with TRBJ1-1; TRBD1 is a possible D gene (6 bases). The V gene's germline CDR1 is DFQATT and CDR2 SNEGSKA (reference sequence). The V gene lost 5 bases and the J gene lost 3 bases, with 13 bases spanning the gap. The CDR3 totals 13 residues. Written as DNA, the CDR3 is TGCAGTGCTGGGGGCGGGTCGGACACTGAAGCTTTCTTT. Its translation is CSAGGGSDTEAFF.